This T cell receptor beta chain was documented in a study of CD8+ T cells in alopecia areata. As for the study in general: Severity scoring for treated patients was based on the percentage of affected scalp area. Study-wide findings and caveats: Greater clonality was observed in lesional scalp samples, especially alopecia totalis/universalis, versus normal scalp.

The sample holds one count of this clone. Its antigen is currently unknown. In each case, RNA was isolated and then reverse transcribed into cDNA as the sequencing template. TCRdb's copy holds only in-frame clones and misses some; the assay was immunoSEQ multiplex PCR. This sample has about 180,000 clones; 40% to 55% occur once, and the top ten carry 10%. Treatment in this sample: oral pan-JAK inhibitor, 5-10 mg twice daily. Collection of lesional scalp punch biopsies and peripheral blood was performed in alopecia areata patients. The sample here was CD8+ T cells sorted from blood, taken around week 54, from a patient treated with tofacitinib. The source is a human donor with alopecia areata.

DNA for the CDR3: TGTGCCAGCAGTTCCGGGACAGGGGGAACCGGGGAGCTGTTTTTT. Translation gives CASSSGTGGTGELFF. This chain uses TRBV27 with TRBJ2-2, with TRBD1 matching 11 bases. The CDR3 totals 15 residues. Germline V gives CDR1 MNHEY, CDR2 SMNVEV (reference sequence). V gave up 4 bases and J gave up 5 bases; unmatched junction bases: 3.